These T cell receptor beta chains were read from a single sample in a study of blood T cell repertoires in COVID-19. The protocol was immunoSEQ multiplex PCR, while the TCRdb copy is restricted to in-frame clones and leaves out a portion. Among about 260,000 clones listed, 75% to 90% were seen once. What was sequenced was peripheral blood. The receptors were gathered from a man aged 25-45 years with active or convalescent COVID-19. CDR3s include the opening cysteine and the closing phenylalanine or tryptophan. Each record gives: V gene, D gene, clone size, CDR3 length, J gene, CDR3 DNA, CDR3 protein. The D gene is left open where the match is weak. The size of a clone is reported for some rows only, either as once, few or many, or as a class for expanded clones.

TRBV25-1	.	.	16	TRBJ1-4	TGTGCCAGCAGTGAATGGGCAGCGGGTAATAGTGAAAAACTGTTTTTT	CASSEWAAGNSEKLFF
TRBV6-2/TRBV6-3	.	.	14	TRBJ1-2	TGTGCCAGCAGTTATCAAGGGACTCCGGGAGGCTACACCTTC	CASSYQGTPGGYTF
TRBV4-3	TRBD1	.	15	TRBJ1-1	TGCGCCAGCAGCCAAGCTGGACAGGGCATCACTGAAGCTTTCTTT	CASSQAGQGITEAFF
TRBV13	.	once	14	TRBJ1-6	TGTGCCAGCAGCTTAGACAGGACCGCATCACCCCTCCACTTT	CASSLDRTASPLHF
TRBV19	.	.	15	TRBJ1-5	TGTGCCAGTGACTCGGGTCAAATTAGCAATCAGCCCCAGCATTTT	CASDSGQISNQPQHF
TRBV9	.	.	17	TRBJ2-7	TGTGCCAGCAGCGTAGGACTCCGTGAAGCCGTCCTACGAGAGCAGTACTTC	CASSVGLREAVLREQYF
TRBV7-9	.	.	16	TRBJ2-6	TGTGCCAGCAGCCAATGGCCAGACTCTGGGGCCAACGTCCTGACTTTC	CASSQWPDSGANVLTF
TRBV6-5	.	.	15	TRBJ1-5	TGTGCCAGCAGTTACTCTTACAGTAGCAATCAGCCCCAGCATTTT	CASSYSYSSNQPQHF
TRBV19	TRBD2	.	16	TRBJ2-3	TGTGCCAGTGACCTGGGGGTAGCGGGGTTTACAGATACGCAGTATTTT	CASDLGVAGFTDTQYF
TRBV5-6	TRBD2	.	16	TRBJ2-1	TGTGCCAGCAGCTCGGAACTAGCGGGGGACTACAATGAGCAGTTCTTC	CASSSELAGDYNEQFF
TRBV29-1	TRBD1	once	16	TRBJ1-4	TGCAGCATCCTAAAAATGGGGGACAGGAGAAATGAAAAACTGTTTTTT	CSILKMGDRRNEKLFF
TRBV27	.	once	14	TRBJ2-7	TGTGCCAGCAGTTTAACTAGTAGCTCCTACGAGCAGTACTTC	CASSLTSSSYEQYF
TRBV19	TRBD1	once	16	TRBJ1-5	TGTGCCAGTATTGAGACAGGGGGCGGATTGAGACAGCCCCAGCATTTT	CASIETGGGLRQPQHF
TRBV27	.	.	14	TRBJ2-2	TGTGCCAGCAGTTTCAACTCGGGCACCGGGGAGCTGTTTTTT	CASSFNSGTGELFF
TRBV29-1	.	.	14	TRBJ2-5	TGCAGCGTTGATATGGCAGGCGTACAAGAGACCCAGTACTTC	CSVDMAGVQETQYF
TRBV4-3	.	.	15	TRBJ1-4	TGCGCCAGCAGCCGACTGACACAGGCTAATGAAAAACTGTTTTTT	CASSRLTQANEKLFF
TRBV5-4	TRBD2	once	13	TRBJ2-2	TGTGCCAGCAGCGGGGAGGGGAGCGGGGAGCTGTTTTTT	CASSGEGSGELFF
TRBV5-8	TRBD2	once	16	TRBJ2-5	TGTGCCAGCAGCCCAAGGTCAGCGGGGGGCGGAGAGACCCAGTACTTC	CASSPRSAGGGETQYF
TRBV30	.	once	15	TRBJ1-5	TGTGCCTGGAGCCGACAGTACCAATCTGATCAGCCCCAGCATTTT	CAWSRQYQSDQPQHF
TRBV25-1	TRBD2	.	16	TRBJ2-4	TGTGCCAGCAGTGTGTCTAGCGGGGGAAACTTTCCCATTCAGTACTTC	CASSVSSGGNFPIQYF
TRBV3-1/TRBV3-2	.	.	14	TRBJ2-7	TGTGCCAGCAGCCAAGCTCAGGGTTCCAGCGAGCAGTACTTC	CASSQAQGSSEQYF
TRBV7-8	TRBD1	.	17	TRBJ1-5	TGTGCCAGCAGCCCCCTCTCTGGGACAGCCATCAATCAGCCCCAGCATTTT	CASSPLSGTAINQPQHF
TRBV7-2	TRBD1	.	16	TRBJ1-3	TGTGCCAGCAGCTTAGGAAGGGGGCTAAGCGGAAACACCATATATTTT	CASSLGRGLSGNTIYF
TRBV7-6	TRBD2	.	18	TRBJ2-5	TGTGCCAGCAGCCCTTCTCTGCCGGGGGGGCGTCGATCGGAGACCCAGTACTTC	CASSPSLPGGRRSETQYF
TRBV5-1	.	.	14	TRBJ2-1	TGCGCCAGCAGCTTGTCGGCAGGTAACAATGAGCAGTTCTTC	CASSLSAGNNEQFF
TRBV5-5	.	.	14	TRBJ1-4	TGTGCCAGCAGCCCTAGGGGGGGGCACGAAAAACTGTTTTTT	CASSPRGGHEKLFF
TRBV9	.	.	15	TRBJ2-3	TGTGCCAGCAGCGTAGCTTTGAGTCCCACAGATACGCAGTATTTT	CASSVALSPTDTQYF
TRBV6-5	TRBD1	.	13	TRBJ1-5	TGTGCCAGCGCCCGGGACAGGGGCCAGCCCCAGCATTTT	CASARDRGQPQHF